The 7 T cell receptor beta chains presented below share a single source sample, sequenced in a study of blood T cell repertoires in COVID-19. The table came from immunoSEQ multiplex PCR; TCRdb's copy has only in-frame clones and leaves some out. The sample has under 50,000 clones, roughly 70% seen once. Sample: peripheral blood. All receptors come from a man older than 75 with acute or convalescent COVID-19.

This clone has only one observation. This chain uses TRBV6-5 with TRBJ1-5; D is perhaps TRBD1 (5 bases). The V end lost 5 bases, the J end lost 5 bases, and 10 bases lay between the germline ends. Germline assignment: CDR1 MNHEY and CDR2 SVGAGI. This CDR3 is built from 13 residues. The CDR3 nucleotides read TGTGCCAGCAGTAGGGGCCCCGATCAGCCCCAGCATTTT. It translates to CASSRGPDQPQHF.

The chain recombines TRBV3-1 (or the pseudogene TRBV3-2) with TRBJ2-3, with 11 nucleotides matching TRBD2. The CDR3 runs 15 residues. With 4 bases clipped from V and 4 bases from J, the junction kept 4 bases outside the gene matches. The germline CDR1 and CDR2 sequences are LGHDT and YNNKEL (reference sequence). The CDR3 reads CASSLAGGHPDTQYF. The CDR3 coding sequence is TGTGCCAGCAGCCTAGCGGGAGGGCATCCAGATACGCAGTATTTT.

Judged by abundance, this clone is medium-sized (0.01 to 0.1%). The rearrangement links TRBV20-1 to TRBJ1-5; 7 bases match TRBD1. Trimming took 3 bases from V and 5 from J; bases not matched to a gene: 10. The CDR3 spans 15 residues. Germline loops: CDR1 DFQATT, CDR2 SNEGSKA (reference sequence). The CDR3 DNA reads as TGCAGTGCTAGTAGGGCAGGGGGTAATTATCAGCCCCAGCATTTT. It specifies CSASRAGGNYQPQHF.

The chain couples TRBV7-9 to TRBJ2-7; 8 bases agree with TRBD1. This CDR3 has 14 amino acids. The germline gives CDR1 SEHNR, CDR2 FQNEAQ (reference sequence). The V gene end was trimmed by 5 bases and the J gene end by 2 bases; junction bases not matched to a gene: 5. The CDR3 DNA follows: TGTGCCAGCAGCAGGACAGGGACCCCCTACGAGCAGTACTTC. Protein product: CASSRTGTPYEQYF.

This chain uses TRBV7-9 with TRBJ2-3; TRBD2 matches at 10 bases. J gave up 2 bases and V 5 bases, and 7 bases lay outside the gene matches. The length of the CDR3 is 16 residues. Germline lookup yields CDR1 SEHNR and CDR2 FQNEAQ (reference sequence). The DNA for the CDR3 is TGTGCCAGCAGCACCTGGACTAGCGGTTCCACAGATACGCAGTATTTT. The encoded protein is CASSTWTSGSTDTQYF.

This clone was seen more than once but under ten times. The chain has TRBV6-2 or TRBV6-3 and TRBJ2-3, with 11 positions matching TRBD2. CDR1 and CDR2 from the germline V gene are MNHEY and SVGEGT. Trimming at V came to 2 bases and at J to 6 bases, leaving 10 bases not matched to a gene. The CDR3 has 17 amino acids. The CDR3 reads CASSYRELAGVPDTQYF. CDR3 sequence (DNA): TGTGCCAGCAGTTACCGGGAACTAGCGGGAGTTCCTGATACGCAGTATTTT.

The rearrangement links TRBV7-6 to TRBJ2-1; 11 nucleotides match TRBD2. Germline CDR1 and CDR2: SGHVS and FNYEAQ. The J segment lost 8 bases and the V segment lost 4 bases, leaving 7 bases of the junction unmatched. CDR3 length equals 15 residues. The CDR3 loop reads CASSSLAGALDEQFF. CDR3 coding DNA: TGTGCCAGCAGCTCACTAGCGGGGGCGCTCGATGAGCAGTTCTTC.